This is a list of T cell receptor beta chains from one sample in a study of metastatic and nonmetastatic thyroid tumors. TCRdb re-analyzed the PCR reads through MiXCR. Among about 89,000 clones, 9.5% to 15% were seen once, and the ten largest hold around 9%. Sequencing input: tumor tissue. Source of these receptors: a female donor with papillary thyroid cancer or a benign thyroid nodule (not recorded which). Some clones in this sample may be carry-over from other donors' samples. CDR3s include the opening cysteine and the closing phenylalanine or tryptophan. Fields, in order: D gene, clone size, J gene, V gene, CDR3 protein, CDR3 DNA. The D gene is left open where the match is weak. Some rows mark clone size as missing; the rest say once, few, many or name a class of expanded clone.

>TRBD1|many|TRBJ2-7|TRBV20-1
CSARRRDRLTYEQYF
TGCAGTGCTCGACGGCGGGACAGGCTAACCTACGAGCAGTACTTC
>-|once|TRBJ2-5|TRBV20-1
CGAREGRILDTQYF
TGCGGTGCTAGAGAAGGGCGAATCCTGGATACCCAGTACTTC
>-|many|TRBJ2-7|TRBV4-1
CASSQDSGVVSYEQYF
TGCGCCAGCAGCCAAGATTCGGGAGTCGTTTCCTACGAGCAGTACTTC
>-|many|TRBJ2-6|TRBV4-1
CASSQEGQDSSGANVLTF
TGCGCCAGCAGCCAAGAAGGGCAGGACAGCTCTGGGGCCAACGTCCTGACTTTC
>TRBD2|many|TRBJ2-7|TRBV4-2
CASSAGLAGGAGYEQYF
TGTGCCAGCAGCGCGGGACTAGCGGGAGGAGCGGGGTACGAGCAGTACTTC
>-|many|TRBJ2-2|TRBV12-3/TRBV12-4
CASSRVAGAGELFF
TGTGCCAGCAGCCGTGTCGCAGGGGCCGGGGAGCTGTTTTTT
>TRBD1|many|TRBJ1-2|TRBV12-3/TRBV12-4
CASLGQGINYGYTF
TGTGCCAGCCTTGGACAGGGGATTAACTATGGCTACACCTTC
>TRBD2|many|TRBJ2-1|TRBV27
CASRAGTSAYNEQFF
TGTGCCAGCAGGGCCGGGACTAGCGCCTACAATGAGCAGTTCTTC
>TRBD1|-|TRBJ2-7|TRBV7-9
CASSQAGTVYEQYF
TGTGCCAGCAGCCAAGCCGGGACAGTTTACGAGCAGTACTTC
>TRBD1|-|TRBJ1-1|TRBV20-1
CSPWRRGQSTEAFF
TGCAGTCCCTGGAGGAGGGGGCAGAGCACTGAAGCTTTCTTT
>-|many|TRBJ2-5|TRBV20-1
CSARAAGDLAQYF
TGCAGTGCTAGAGCGGCAGGGGATTTGGCCCAGTACTTC
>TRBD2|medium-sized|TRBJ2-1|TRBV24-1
CAIRGGSKDNEQFF
TGTGCCATCAGAGGCGGGAGTAAGGACAATGAGCAGTTCTTC
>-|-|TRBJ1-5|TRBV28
CASSLSGRPFFGNQPQHF
TGTGCCAGCAGTTTATCGGGACGGCCATTTTTTGGCAATCAGCCCCAGCATTTT
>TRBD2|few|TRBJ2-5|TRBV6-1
CASSEELAGAEVGETQYF
TGTGCCAGCAGTGAAGAGCTAGCGGGAGCTGAGGTCGGGGAGACCCAGTACTTC
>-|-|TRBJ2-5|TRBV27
CASRFHRAGQDTQYF
TGTGCCAGCAGATTCCACAGGGCGGGCCAGGATACCCAGTACTTC
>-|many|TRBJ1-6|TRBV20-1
CYGSLGKSYNSPLHF
TGCTACGGGAGTCTTGGCAAGAGCTATAATTCACCCCTCCACTTT
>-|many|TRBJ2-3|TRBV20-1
CSATRTATDTQYF
TGCAGTGCTACCCGGACAGCCACAGATACGCAGTATTTT
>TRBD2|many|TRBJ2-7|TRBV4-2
CASSQELAGSYEQYF
TGTGCCAGCAGCCAAGAACTAGCGGGTTCCTACGAGCAGTACTTC
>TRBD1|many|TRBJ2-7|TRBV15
CATSYATDRGVNEQYF
TGTGCCACCAGCTATGCCACGGACAGGGGCGTCAACGAGCAGTACTTC
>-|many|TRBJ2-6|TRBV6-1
CASSRRLSGANVLTF
TGTGCCAGCAGTCGACGGCTCTCTGGGGCCAACGTCCTGACTTTC
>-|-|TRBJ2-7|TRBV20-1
CIARGLGAGVTYEHYF
TGCATTGCTCGGGGGCTAGGGGCGGGAGTGACCTACGAGCATTACTTC
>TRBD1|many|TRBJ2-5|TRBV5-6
CASSYGQGVETQYF
TGTGCCAGCAGCTATGGACAGGGGGTTGAGACCCAGTACTTC
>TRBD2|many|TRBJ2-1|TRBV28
CASRLAGVINEQFF
TGTGCCAGCAGACTAGCGGGAGTAATAAATGAGCAGTTCTTC
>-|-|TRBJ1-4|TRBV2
CASSFLAGINEKLFF
TGTGCCAGCAGTTTTCTGGCAGGTATTAATGAAAAACTGTTTTTT
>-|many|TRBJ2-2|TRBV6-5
CASSYTGPAGTGELFF
TGTGCCAGCAGTTACACTGGGCCGGCTGGGACCGGGGAGCTGTTTTTT
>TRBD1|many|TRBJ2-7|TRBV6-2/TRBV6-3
CASSYAPGTAYEQYF
TGTGCCAGCAGTTACGCCCCCGGGACAGCCTACGAGCAGTACTTC
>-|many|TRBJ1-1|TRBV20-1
CSASGRKGGLEWPFF
TGCAGTGCTAGTGGCCGTAAGGGGGGGCTCGAGTGGCCTTTCTTT
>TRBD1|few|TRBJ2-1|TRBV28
CASSLPGQGRNEQFF
TGTGCCAGCAGTTTACCTGGACAGGGGAGGAATGAGCAGTTCTTC
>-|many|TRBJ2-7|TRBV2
CASSYRDTDTYEQYF
TGTGCCAGCAGCTACCGGGACACCGACACCTACGAGCAGTACTTC
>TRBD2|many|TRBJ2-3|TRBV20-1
CSAPTSGRPADTQYF
TGCAGTGCCCCCACTAGCGGACGGCCCGCAGATACGCAGTATTTT
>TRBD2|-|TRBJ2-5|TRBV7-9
CASSPKQGDYLDDTQYF
TGTGCCAGCAGCCCCAAGCAAGGGGACTACCTCGATGATACCCAGTACTTC
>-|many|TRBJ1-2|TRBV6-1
CASSEGATTYGYTF
TGTGCCAGCAGTGAAGGGGCAACAACCTATGGCTACACCTTC
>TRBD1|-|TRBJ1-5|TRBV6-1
CASRGDSDQPQHF
TGTGCCAGCAGGGGGGACAGTGATCAGCCCCAGCATTTT
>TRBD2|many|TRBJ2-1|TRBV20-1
CSARVGTSGRALYNEQFF
TGCAGTGCTAGAGTAGGGACTAGCGGGAGGGCCCTCTACAATGAGCAGTTCTTC
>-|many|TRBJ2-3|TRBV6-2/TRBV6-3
CASSTAGPGTDTQYF
TGTGCCAGCAGTACCGCGGGCCCTGGCACAGATACGCAGTATTTT
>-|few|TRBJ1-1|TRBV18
CASSLLQGVELSNTEAFF
TGTGCCAGCTCACTATTACAGGGAGTTGAGTTATCGAACACTGAAGCTTTCTTT
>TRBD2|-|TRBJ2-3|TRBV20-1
CSARGGSSRFHTGTQYF
TGCAGTGCTAGGGGGGGGTCTAGCAGATTCCACACAGGTACGCAGTATTTT
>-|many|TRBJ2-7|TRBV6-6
CASSYSTGTSDEQYF
TGTGCCAGCAGTTACTCGACAGGAACTAGCGACGAGCAGTACTTC
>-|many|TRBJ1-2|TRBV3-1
CASSQVTSTYGYTF
TGTGCCAGCAGCCAAGTTACCAGCACCTATGGCTACACCTTC
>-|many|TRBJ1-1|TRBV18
CASSPPRPPNTEAFF
TGTGCCAGCTCACCACCTAGGCCACCCAACACTGAAGCTTTCTTT
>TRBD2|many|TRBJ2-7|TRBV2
CASITRPTSVYEQYF
TGTGCCAGCATTACCCGCCCTACTAGCGTCTACGAGCAGTACTTC
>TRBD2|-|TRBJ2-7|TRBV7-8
CASSFAVAGPYYQYF
TGTGCCAGCAGCTTTGCCGTAGCGGGTCCCTACTATCAGTACTTC
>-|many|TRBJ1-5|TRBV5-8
CASSLYGAGQPQHF
TGTGCCAGCAGCTTGTATGGGGCGGGTCAGCCCCAGCATTTT
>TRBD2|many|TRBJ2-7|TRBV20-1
CSALTSGVYEQYF
TGCAGTGCTTTGACTAGCGGAGTTTACGAGCAGTACTTC
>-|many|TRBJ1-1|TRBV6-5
CASSYSGAEGTEAFF
TGTGCCAGCAGTTACTCTGGGGCGGAGGGGACTGAAGCTTTCTTT
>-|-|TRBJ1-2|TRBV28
CASISAGSVRSNYGYTF
TGTGCCAGCATTTCGGCGGGGTCGGTGCGATCAAACTATGGCTACACCTTC
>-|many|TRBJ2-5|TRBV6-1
CASRGPRGETQYF
TGTGCCAGCAGAGGGCCCCGAGGCGAGACCCAGTACTTC
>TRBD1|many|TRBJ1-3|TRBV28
CASSLSGTGGRNTIYF
TGTGCCAGCAGTTTATCGGGGACAGGGGGCAGAAACACCATATATTTT